This TCR beta chain came from a study of T cell repertoires in cytomegalovirus infection. Overall study context: Epitope selection comprised recently identified HLA-C-restricted CMV epitopes and well-studied HLA-B-restricted CMV epitopes. It can be stated that public TCR beta signatures indicated CMV infection as well as a matching HLA type.

Study observations and caveats: CMV-specific HLA-C-restricted TCR beta clonotypes dominated the ex vivo response. Summed public TCR beta family frequency identified CMV carriers bearing the relevant HLA.

In TCRdb, the reads were re-called with MiXCR into one record per CDR3 protein. The data hold around 89,000 distinct CDR3 sequences, with approximately 30% observed a single time. In the case of this clonotype: As yet, its antigen is unknown.

CDR1 and CDR2 from the germline V gene are SNHLY and FYNNEI. Trimming removed 3 bases from V and 3 bases from J, with 13 bases in between. This CDR3 is 15 amino acids long. V is TRBV2 and J is TRBJ2-3, with D perhaps matching TRBD2 (6 bases). The receptor was isolated from a human donor in good health (CMV status not recorded). Some clones in this sample may be carry-over from other donors' samples. Sequencing used CD8+ T cells from cultured PBMCs, obtained from culture after CMV antigen stimulation. DNA for the CDR3: TGTGCCAGCAGTGAGTTGGACTATGGGACAGATACGCAGTATTTT. Its translation: CASSELDYGTDTQYF.